Listed here is a single TCR beta chain. The assay was immunoSEQ multiplex PCR, and TCRdb's table has in-frame clones only and misses some. This table has 45,000 to 60,000 clones, roughly 93% appearing once. Germline assignment: CDR1 LNHNV and CDR2 YYDKDF (reference sequence). V shed 4 bases and J 7 bases; nucleotides not matched to a gene: 6. CDR3 length equals 15 residues. This rearrangement joins TRBV15 to TRBJ1-6, with 8 bases that match TRBD1. This receptor was obtained from a man aged 35 to 55 with rheumatoid arthritis. The sequencing input was PBMCs. The CDR3 protein is CATSIRQGINSPLHF. DNA for the CDR3: TGTGCCACCAGCATCCGACAGGGGATAAATTCACCCCTCCACTTT. Full variable domain (remainder filled in from reference TRBV15 and TRBJ1-6): DAMVIQNPRYQVTQFGKPVTLSCSQTLNHNVMYWYQQKSSQAPKLLFHYYDKDFNNEADTPDNFQSRRPNTSFCFLDIRSPGLGDTAMYLCATSIRQGINSPLHFGNGTRLTVT.